This record concerns one T cell receptor beta chain sequence. Its target is not known. The entry originates in a study of T cell responses to AZD1222 COVID-19 vaccine. Overall study: Whether given at about 4 or about 12 weeks, second doses were pooled.

CDR1 is MDHEN and CDR2 is SYDVKM in the germline V gene. Trimming removed 4 bases at V and 6 bases at J, with 4 bases between. The CDR3 consists of 11 residues. Sequencing was performed with immunoSEQ multiplex PCR; in TCRdb, only in-frame clones are kept and a portion is missing. The table has 110,000 or so clones, more than 75% seen once; the top ten hold 9.1%. Study results and caveats: Close to half of all spike-specific TCRs reportedly target regions of the variants that are unmutated. Spike-specific TCR repertoires showed rising breadth and depth after two AZD1222 doses.

The specimen was peripheral blood, collected on day 0 of AZD1222 vaccination. The TCR sequence derives from an adult in good health. This chain joins TRBV28 and TRBJ2-1, with D uncertain. CDR3: CASSSSNEQFF. The CDR3 DNA follows: TGTGCCAGCAGTTCATCCAATGAGCAGTTCTTC. The variable domain in full, with the rest retrieved from reference TRBV28 and TRBJ2-1, is DVKVTQSSRYLVKRTGEKVFLECVQDMDHENMFWYRQDPGLGLRLIYFSYDVKMKEKGDIPEGYSVSREKKERFSLILESASTNQTSMYLCASSSSNEQFFGPGTRLTVL.